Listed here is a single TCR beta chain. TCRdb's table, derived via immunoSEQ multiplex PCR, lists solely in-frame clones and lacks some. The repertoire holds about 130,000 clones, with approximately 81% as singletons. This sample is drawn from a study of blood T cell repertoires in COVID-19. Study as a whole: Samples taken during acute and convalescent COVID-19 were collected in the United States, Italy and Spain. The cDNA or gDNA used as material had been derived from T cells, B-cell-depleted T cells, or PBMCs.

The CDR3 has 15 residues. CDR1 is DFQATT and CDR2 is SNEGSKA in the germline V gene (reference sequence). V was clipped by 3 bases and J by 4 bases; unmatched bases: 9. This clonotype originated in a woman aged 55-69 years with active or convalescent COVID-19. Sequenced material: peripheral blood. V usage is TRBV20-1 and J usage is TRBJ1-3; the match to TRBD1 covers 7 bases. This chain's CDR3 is CSASTGQPVGNTIYF. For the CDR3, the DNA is TGCAGTGCTAGTACGGGACAGCCGGTGGGAAACACCATATATTTT.